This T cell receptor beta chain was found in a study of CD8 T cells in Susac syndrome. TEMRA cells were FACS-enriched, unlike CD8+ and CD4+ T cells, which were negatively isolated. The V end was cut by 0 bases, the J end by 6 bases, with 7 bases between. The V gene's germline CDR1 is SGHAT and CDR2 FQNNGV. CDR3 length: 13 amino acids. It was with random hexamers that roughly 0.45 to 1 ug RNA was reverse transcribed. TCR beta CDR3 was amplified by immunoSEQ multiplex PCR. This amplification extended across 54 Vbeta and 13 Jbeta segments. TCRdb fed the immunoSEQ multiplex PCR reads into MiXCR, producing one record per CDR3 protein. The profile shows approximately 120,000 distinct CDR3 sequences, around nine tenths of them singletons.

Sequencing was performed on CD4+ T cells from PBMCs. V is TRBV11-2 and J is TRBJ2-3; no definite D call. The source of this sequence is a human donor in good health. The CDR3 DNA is TGTGCCAGCAGCTTAGATTTGGCCGATACGCAGTATTTT. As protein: CASSLDLADTQYF.